These T cell receptor beta chains were read from a single sample in a study of cytomegalovirus exposure and HLA in healthy donors. Sequenced by immunoSEQ multiplex PCR; TCRdb stores in-frame clones only, minus some. This table holds around 46,000 clones. The material sequenced was PBMCs. These TCRs come from a woman in her 40s in good health and CMV-seronegative. Both conserved end residues are trimmed from each CDR3.

j_gene,v_gene,CDR3aa
TRBJ2-1,TRBV30,AWSALAGSYNEQF
TRBJ2-2,TRBV5-1,ASATRQPNTGELF
TRBJ1-5,TRBV28,ASTALPGTGFQPQH
TRBJ2-7,TRBV9,ASSVSEGTPTYEQY
TRBJ1-1,TRBV5-1,ASSGNRAGNTEAF
TRBJ1-1,TRBV9,ASSGDRAGTEAF
TRBJ2-5,TRBV11-3,ASSLVGQGSGVDETQY
TRBJ2-7,TRBV28,ASSLGLRPYEQY
TRBJ2-2,TRBV5-1,ASSPSGVTGELF
TRBJ2-1,TRBV9,ASSVVLAGAYNEQF
TRBJ2-7,TRBV15,ATSRDLGALAYEQY
TRBJ1-2,TRBV29-1,SVQLGGYGYT
TRBJ2-1,TRBV19,ASSIQGDNEQF
TRBJ1-1,TRBV7-6,ASSLSGGAAEAF
TRBJ2-7,TRBV4-2,ASSQVSGGLFSYEQY
TRBJ1-2,TRBV27,ASSLDFQGSYGYT
TRBJ1-5,TRBV19,ATKDRAQPQH
TRBJ1-2,TRBV5-1,ASSLESVNYGYT
TRBJ1-1,TRBV5-1,ASSFGTGTEAF
TRBJ2-7,TRBV7-8,ASSLGGPGYEQY
TRBJ2-3,TRBV7-9,ASSGRGLAGDTDTQY
TRBJ2-7,TRBV4-2,ASTQEYARETYEQY
TRBJ1-1,TRBV7-3,ASSSARGNTEAF
TRBJ1-1,TRBV18,ASSLGQRGVTEAF
TRBJ2-1,TRBV6-1,ASSPDRVYNEQF
TRBJ1-1,TRBV27,ASSYSLRTGGRNTEAF
TRBJ2-6,TRBV28,ASSLGGSGANVLT
TRBJ1-1,TRBV7-9,ASSPRGFMNTEAF
TRBJ2-1,TRBV29-1,SVEDRGSSYNEQF
TRBJ1-1,TRBV6-1,ASSRQVYTEAF
TRBJ1-1,TRBV5-4,ASRSQGNTEAF
TRBJ1-1,TRBV6-1,ASTPTGIGNTEAF
TRBJ1-1,TRBV5-1,ASSQGASRGEAF
TRBJ2-7,TRBV15,ATSRASGTGQGEQY
TRBJ2-6,TRBV7-2,ASDSSGANVLT
TRBJ1-1,TRBV6-5,ASSYLGGVNTEAF
TRBJ2-5,TRBV5-1,ASSSGVETQY
TRBJ1-1,TRBV6-4,ASSDQGGSEAF
TRBJ1-4,TRBV6-5,ASSPYLRGEKLF